The text below deals with one TCR beta chain. The sample is drawn from a study of blood T cells in healthy people across ages. A sample-barcoded 5' primer and a J-beta primer mix were used in a second PCR of roughly 6 to 12 cycles. A template-switch adaptor that had 12 random nucleotides put a tag on each cDNA molecule. TCRdb re-derived calls from the 5' RACE reads in MiXCR, one entry per CDR3 protein. This sample has around 800,000 distinct CDR3 sequences, with 40% to 65% found just once. The sequencing sample was made of blood. This sequence originates from an elderly man in good health.

The DNA for the CDR3 is TGTGCCACCAGCGACCGAGGGGCGAAAGAGCACAGATACGCGTATTTT. Amino acids: CATSDRGAKEHRYAYF. V usage is TRBV15 and J usage is TRBJ2-3; D could derive from TRBD1 or TRBD2 (5 bases each). This CDR3 comprises 16 residues. CDR1 and CDR2 (germline): LNHNV, YYDKDF (reference sequence). V shed 5 bases and J shed 14 bases, with 29 bases lying between them. Based on the CDR3 plus reference TRBV15 and TRBJ2-3, the full variable domain is DAMVIQNPRYQVTQFGKPVTLSCSQTLNHNVMYWYQQKSSQAPKLLFHYYDKDFNNEADTPDNFQSRRPNTSFCFLDIRSPGLGDTAMYLCATSDRGAKEHRYAYFGPGTRLTVL.